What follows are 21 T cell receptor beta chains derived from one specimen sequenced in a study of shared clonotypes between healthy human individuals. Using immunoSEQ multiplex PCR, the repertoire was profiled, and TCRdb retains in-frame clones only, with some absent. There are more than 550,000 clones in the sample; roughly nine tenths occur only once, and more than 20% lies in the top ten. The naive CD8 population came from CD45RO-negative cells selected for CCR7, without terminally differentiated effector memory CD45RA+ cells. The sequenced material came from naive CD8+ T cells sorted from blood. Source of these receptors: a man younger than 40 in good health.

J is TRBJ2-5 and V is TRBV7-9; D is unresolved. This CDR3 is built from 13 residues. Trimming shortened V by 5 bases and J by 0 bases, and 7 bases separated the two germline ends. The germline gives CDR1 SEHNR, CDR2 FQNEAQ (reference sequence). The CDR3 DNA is TGTGCCAGCAGCCCTTCGTACCAAGAGACCCAGTACTTC. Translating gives CASSPSYQETQYF.

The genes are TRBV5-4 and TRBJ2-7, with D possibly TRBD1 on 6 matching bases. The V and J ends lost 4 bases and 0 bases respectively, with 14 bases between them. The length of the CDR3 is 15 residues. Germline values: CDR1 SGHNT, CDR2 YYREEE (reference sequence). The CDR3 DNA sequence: TGTGCCAGCAGCCACGCAGGGGCTGGCTCCTACGAGCAGTACTTC. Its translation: CASSHAGAGSYEQYF.

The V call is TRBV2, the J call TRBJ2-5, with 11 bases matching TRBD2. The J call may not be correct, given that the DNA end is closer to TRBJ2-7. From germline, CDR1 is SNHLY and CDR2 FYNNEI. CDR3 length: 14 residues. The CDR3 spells CASSATSGNYEQYF. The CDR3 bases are TGTGCCAGCAGCGCGACTAGCGGGAACTACGAGCAGTACTTC.

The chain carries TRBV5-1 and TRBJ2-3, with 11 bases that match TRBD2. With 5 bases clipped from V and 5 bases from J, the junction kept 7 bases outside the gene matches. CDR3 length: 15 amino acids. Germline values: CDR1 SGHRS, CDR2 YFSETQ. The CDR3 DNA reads TGCGCCAGCAGTTCCGGGACTAGCGGAGGAGATACGCAGTATTTT. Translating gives CASSSGTSGGDTQYF.

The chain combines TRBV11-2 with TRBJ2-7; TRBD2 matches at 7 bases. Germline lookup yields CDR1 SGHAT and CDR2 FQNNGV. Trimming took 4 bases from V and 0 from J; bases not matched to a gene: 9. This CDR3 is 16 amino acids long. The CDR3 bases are TGTGCCAGCAGCTCGCTCTCCGGGAGGAGCTCCTACGAGCAGTACTTC. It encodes CASSSLSGRSSYEQYF.

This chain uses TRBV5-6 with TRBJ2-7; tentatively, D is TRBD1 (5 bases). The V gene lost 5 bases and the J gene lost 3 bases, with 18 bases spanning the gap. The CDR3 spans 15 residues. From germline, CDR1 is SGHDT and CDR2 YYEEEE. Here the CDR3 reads CASSTIDSYYYEQYF. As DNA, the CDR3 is TGTGCCAGCAGTACAATCGACAGTTACTACTACGAGCAGTACTTC. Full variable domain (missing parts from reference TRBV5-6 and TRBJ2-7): DAGVTQSPTHLIKTRGQQVTLRCSPKSGHDTVSWYQQALGQGPQFIFQYYEEEERQRGNFPDRFSGHQFPNYSSELNVNALLLGDSALYLCASSTIDSYYYEQYFGPGTRLTVT.

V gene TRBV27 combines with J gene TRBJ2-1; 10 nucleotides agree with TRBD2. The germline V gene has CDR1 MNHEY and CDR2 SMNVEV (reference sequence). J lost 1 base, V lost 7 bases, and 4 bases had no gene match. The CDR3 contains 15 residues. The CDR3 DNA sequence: TGTGCCAGCACTCAACTAGCGGGATCCTACAATGAGCAGTTCTTC. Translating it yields CASTQLAGSYNEQFF.

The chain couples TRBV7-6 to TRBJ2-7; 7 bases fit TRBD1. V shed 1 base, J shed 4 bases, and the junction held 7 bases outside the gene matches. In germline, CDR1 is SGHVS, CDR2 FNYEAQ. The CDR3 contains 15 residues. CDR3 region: CASSLVGQGQYEQYF. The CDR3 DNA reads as TGTGCCAGCAGCTTAGTAGGCCAGGGACAGTACGAGCAGTACTTC.

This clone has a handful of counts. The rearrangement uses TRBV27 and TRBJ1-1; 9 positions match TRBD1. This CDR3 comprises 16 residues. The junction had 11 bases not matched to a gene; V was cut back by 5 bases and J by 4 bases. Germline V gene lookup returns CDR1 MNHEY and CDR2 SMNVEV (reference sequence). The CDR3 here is CASSSRTGAPGTEAFF. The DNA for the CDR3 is TGTGCCAGCAGTAGCCGGACAGGGGCGCCCGGCACTGAAGCTTTCTTT.

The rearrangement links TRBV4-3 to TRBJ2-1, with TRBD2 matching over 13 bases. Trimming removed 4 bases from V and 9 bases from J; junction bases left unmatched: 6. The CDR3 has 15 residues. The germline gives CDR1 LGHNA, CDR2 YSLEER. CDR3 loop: CASSPGLAGSAEQFF. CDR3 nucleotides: TGCGCCAGCAGCCCGGGACTAGCGGGATCGGCTGAGCAGTTCTTC.

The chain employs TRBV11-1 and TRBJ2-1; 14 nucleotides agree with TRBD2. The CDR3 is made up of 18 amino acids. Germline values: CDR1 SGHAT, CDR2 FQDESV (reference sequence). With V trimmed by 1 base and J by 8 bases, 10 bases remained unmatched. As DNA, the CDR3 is TGTGCCAGCAGCTTAGTAGACTCGGGACTAGCGGGAGTCCATGAGCAGTTCTTC. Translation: CASSLVDSGLAGVHEQFF.

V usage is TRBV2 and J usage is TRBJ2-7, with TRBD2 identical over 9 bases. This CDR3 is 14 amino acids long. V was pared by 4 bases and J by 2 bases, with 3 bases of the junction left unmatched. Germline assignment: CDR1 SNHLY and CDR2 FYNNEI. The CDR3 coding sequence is TGTGCCAGCAGTGGGACTAGCGTGACCTACGAGCAGTACTTC. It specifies CASSGTSVTYEQYF.

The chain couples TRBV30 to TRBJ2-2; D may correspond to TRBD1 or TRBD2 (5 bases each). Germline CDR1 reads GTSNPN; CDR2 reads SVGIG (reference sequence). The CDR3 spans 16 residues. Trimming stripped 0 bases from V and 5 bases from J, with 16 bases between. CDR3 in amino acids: CAWSVPGTLWTGELFF. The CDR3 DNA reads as TGTGCCTGGAGTGTTCCCGGGACCCTGTGGACCGGGGAGCTGTTTTTT.

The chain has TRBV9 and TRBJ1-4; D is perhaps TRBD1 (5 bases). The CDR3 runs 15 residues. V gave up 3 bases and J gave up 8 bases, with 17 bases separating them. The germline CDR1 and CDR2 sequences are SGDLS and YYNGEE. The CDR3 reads CASSAHDLEGEKLFF. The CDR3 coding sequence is TGTGCCAGCAGCGCTCACGATCTGGAGGGGGAAAAACTGTTTTTT.

CDR3 DNA sequence: TGTGCCAGCAGCTTATATTCTGGCGGGTCGGGGGAGACCCAGTACTTC. As protein: CASSLYSGGSGETQYF. V is TRBV13 and J is TRBJ2-5; D perhaps matches TRBD2 (5 bases). This CDR3 is 16 amino acids long. The V gene's germline CDR1 is PRHDT and CDR2 FYEKMQ (reference sequence). Trimming removed 2 bases at V and 5 bases at J, with 18 bases between.

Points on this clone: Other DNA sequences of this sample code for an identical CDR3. DNA for the CDR3: TGTGCCAGCAGCCAAGGCCGGCGGGAGAGGTGGGCAGATACGCAGTATTTT. It encodes CASSQGRRERWADTQYF. The gene calls are TRBV14 and TRBJ2-3; 7 bases line up with TRBD2. V was clipped by 1 base and J by 4 bases; unmatched bases: 11. From germline, CDR1 is SGHDN and CDR2 FVKESK. This CDR3 region has 17 residues.

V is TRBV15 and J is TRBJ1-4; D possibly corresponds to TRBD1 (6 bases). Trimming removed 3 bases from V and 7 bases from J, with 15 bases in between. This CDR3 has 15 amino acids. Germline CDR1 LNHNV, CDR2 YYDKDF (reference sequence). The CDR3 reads CATSRDGQWSEKLFF. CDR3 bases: TGTGCCACCAGCAGGGACGGACAGTGGAGTGAAAAACTGTTTTTT.

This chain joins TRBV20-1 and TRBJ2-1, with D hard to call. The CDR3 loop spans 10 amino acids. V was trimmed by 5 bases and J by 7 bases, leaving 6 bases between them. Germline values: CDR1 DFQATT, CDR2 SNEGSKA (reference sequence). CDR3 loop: CSAPENEQFF. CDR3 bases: TGCAGTGCTCCCGAGAATGAGCAGTTCTTC.

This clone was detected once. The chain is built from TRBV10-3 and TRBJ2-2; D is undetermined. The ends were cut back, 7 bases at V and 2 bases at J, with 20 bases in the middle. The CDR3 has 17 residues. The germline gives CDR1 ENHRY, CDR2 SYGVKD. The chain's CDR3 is CAITRQITTPNTGELFF. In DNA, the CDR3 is TGTGCCATCACTCGGCAGATAACCACCCCTAACACCGGGGAGCTGTTTTTT.

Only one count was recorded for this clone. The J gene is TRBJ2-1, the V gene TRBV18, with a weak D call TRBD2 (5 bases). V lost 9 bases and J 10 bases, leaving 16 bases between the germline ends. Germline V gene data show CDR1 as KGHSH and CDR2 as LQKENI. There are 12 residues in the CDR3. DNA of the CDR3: TGTGCCAGTTTCACGACTACCCTAGAGCAGTTCTTC. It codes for CASFTTTLEQFF.

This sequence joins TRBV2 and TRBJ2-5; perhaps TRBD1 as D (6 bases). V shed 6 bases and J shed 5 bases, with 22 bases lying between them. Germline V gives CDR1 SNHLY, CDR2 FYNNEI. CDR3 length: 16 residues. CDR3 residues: CASRVRGQSTGETQYF. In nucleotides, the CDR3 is TGTGCCAGCAGGGTTAGAGGACAGTCAACCGGGGAGACCCAGTACTTC.